Given below is one T cell receptor (beta chain) in context. Its target is not known. This sample stems from a study of cytomegalovirus exposure and HLA in healthy donors. Study observations and caveats: Three chains linked to CMV were shown in vitro to be specific for CMV antigens.

This PCR relied on a set of 60 Vbeta primers and 13 Jbeta primers. Clones were read by immunoSEQ multiplex PCR, and TCRdb kept only the in-frame ones, dropping some. In total, the table holds 55,000 to 75,000 clones. This TCR derives from a male donor in good health and CMV-seronegative. Sequencing was done on a sample of PBMCs.

The CDR3 reads CASSRQGTGNQPQHF. The CDR3 region has the DNA TGTGCCAGCAGCCGCCAGGGGACGGGCAATCAGCCCCAGCATTTT. The chain joins TRBV7-2 to TRBJ1-5; weak D call: TRBD1 (6 bases). The V end was cut by 5 bases, the J end by 2 bases, with 13 bases between. The CDR3 runs to 15 residues. The germline CDR1 and CDR2 sequences are SGHTA and FQGNSA.